The clone carrying this TCR beta chain was detected a few times. This entry comes from a study of early T cells in non-severe SARS-CoV-2 infection. About the research overall: Sequencing was performed on bulk RNA from unsorted whole blood, leaving chains unpaired.

Separate cDNA molecules each had unique molecular identifiers attached to them. TCRdb ran MiXCR on the 5' RACE reads and lists one entry per CDR3 protein. The repertoire holds fewer than 55,000 distinct CDR3 sequences, with about 4% as singletons. V lost 4 bases and J 5 bases, leaving 17 bases between the germline ends. The CDR3 is 16 amino acids. The genes are TRBV12-3 or TRBV12-4 and TRBJ2-2, with D maybe TRBD1 (6 bases). The sequence came from an adult who was a healthcare worker with PCR-confirmed SARS-CoV-2 infection or an uninfected control (not recorded which). The sequenced material came from whole blood. The DNA of the CDR3 is TGTGCCAGCAGTTCCCGTACTACAGGGTTGACCGGGGAGCTGTTTTTT. It is translated as CASSSRTTGLTGELFF.